Given below is one T cell receptor (beta chain) in context. The data stem from a study of patients and donors after allogeneic stem cell transplantation. TCRdb re-derived calls from the RT-PCR reads in MiXCR, one entry per CDR3 protein. Of about 960,000 distinct CDR3 sequences listed, approximately 18% are singletons. J was trimmed by 0 bases and V by 4 bases; bases with no gene match: 5. The CDR3 totals 15 residues. Per germline, CDR1 SGHTA and CDR2 FQGNSA. The sequencing sample was made of blood, either unsorted or a sorted T cell fraction (not recorded which). This clonotype originated in a human donor who was either an allogeneic HSCT recipient or a stem cell or donor lymphocyte infusion donor (not recorded which). It is not recorded whose cells these are; they may come from a transplant donor. The V and J genes are TRBV7-2 and TRBJ1-2; 7 positions agree with TRBD1. CDR3 sequence (DNA): TGTGCCAGCAGCTCGGGACAGAAAGCTAACTATGGCTACACCTTC. Protein: CASSSGQKANYGYTF.